This T cell receptor (beta chain) derives from a study of identical twins (TCRdb year 2016). About the investigation overall: To test whether fetal clonotypes persist, this study deep-sequenced TCR alpha and beta repertoires from monozygotic twins, from unrelated adults of various ages, and from cord blood. To rule out contamination, replicate twin experiments were performed at different times with different library preparation protocols. General conclusions and limits of the study: Zero-insertion analyses could be partly confounded by invariant T cells such as MAIT and iNKT, though diverse VJ usage argued against such confounding for most clonotypes. In monozygotic twins, recombination models systematically underestimated out-of-frame TCR alpha sharing, but the models matched the sharing seen between unrelated individuals. Out-of-frame TCR alpha sequences shared between twins showed an excess of low generation-probability sequences compared with coincidental sharing between unrelated individuals. Abundant cord blood beta clonotypes carried fewer insertions; young adult naive repertoires showed a weaker similar trend, while memory repertoires showed none. The excess sharing between twins in beta out-of-frame sequences was weaker because fewer shared sequences reduced the signal-to-noise ratio. Because the same donors could not be followed over many years, the conclusions relied on cross-sectional statistical analysis.

V is reduced by 0 bases and J by 4 bases, leaving a spacing of 12 bases between them. Including the terminal cysteine and phenylalanine, the CDR3 comprises 15 residues. Of all the DNA, just the CDR3 is kept, 45 bases in frame from base 1. From a lookup of the germline V gene, CDR1 and CDR2 are ENHRY and SYGVKD. Library construction relied on 5' RACE. TCRdb names Illumina HiSeq 2000 as the instrument used. A universal primer binding site was added through template switching, and the final cDNA carried a unique molecular identifier so that TCR cDNA molecules could be counted accurately. Specific primers in the conserved constant-segment region were used to synthesize first-strand cDNA for the TCR alpha and beta chains. To control for contamination, every cDNA library was double barcoded, receiving both a SMART-Mk sample barcode and Illumina barcodes. Two successive PCR steps introduced TruSeq adapter sequences along with Illumina sample barcodes. Sequencing of the TCR alpha and beta cDNA libraries was done on the Illumina HiSeq platform using custom primers. The paper's processing steps were these. Raw reads were processed with MiGEC to extract unique molecular identifiers, and MiXCR was used to determine CDR3 positions. Recombination models were inferred per individual with the repgenHMM and IGoR tools using an EM algorithm. The analysis of shared clonotypes was done with the tcR package in R, with sharing normalized by the product of cloneset sizes. To study raw recombination without the effects of thymic and clonal selection, out-of-frame nonproductive sequences were analyzed. Through fastp at Q25 and MiXCR, TCRdb rebuilt clones from the public reads, retaining in-frame beta chains. Records with the same CDR3 protein are collapsed into one entry carrying the most frequent genes and DNA. The V and J calls follow TCRdb's processing rather than the paper's. The sample table records around 570,000 distinct CDR3 sequences; over 8.5% of these occur just once. The top ten hold around 3.2% of the sample.

A remark on this clonotype: There is no known antigen for this receptor. No per-base quality is available; no much larger clone lies one base away.

Only healthy Caucasian donors were included. The twin cohort comprised three pairs of female monozygotic twins, all aged about 18 to 29 years. RNA for TCR libraries was isolated from peripheral blood mononuclear cells. The same specimen was also included in a second study, on yellow fever vaccine responses in identical twins. Taken from the second paper: The T cell response to vaccination in identical twins was reported by the authors to appear partly convergent and partly personalized. In identical twins, the study followed T cell clones that responded to the vaccine with precision.

The receptor was isolated from a woman younger than 35 in good health. Sequenced sample: PBMCs. Here the chain combines TRBV10-3 and TRBJ1-2; no D segment can be confidently identified. The DNA reads TGTGCCATCAGTGAGTCAGGAGGCGGCTTCTATGGCTACACCTTC. Its coded protein is CAISESGGGFYGYTF.